The source of this T cell receptor (beta chain) is a study of T cell clones after liver transplantation. For the study at large: Post-transplant blood was tracked for graft-donor-reactive T cell clones identified in a pre-transplant mixed lymphocyte reaction. At least one year of complete immunosuppression withdrawal without enzymes over twice normal defined tolerance.

Some clones are missing from TCRdb's copy, which holds only in-frame ones; the method was immunoSEQ multiplex PCR. Of about 20,000 clones detected, approximately 80% appear once; the ten largest clones hold around 32%. CD3+CD4+ and CD3+CD8+ cells were FACS-sorted from thawed unstimulated PBMCs. The CDR3 extends over 18 amino acids. Germline CDR1 reads MNHEY; CDR2 reads SMNVEV (reference sequence). V shed 1 base, J shed 5 bases, and the junction held 8 bases outside the gene matches. V usage is TRBV27 and J usage is TRBJ2-2, with TRBD2 matching over 12 bases. The sequences come from CD8+ T cells from blood, collected 54 months after liver transplant. This clonotype was sampled from a human patient who received a liver transplant. Some T cells may originate from the graft donor. The CDR3 region has the DNA TGTGCCAGCAGTTTATTGCCGGGACTAGCGGGTGCGACCGGGGAGCTGTTTTTT. Translating gives CASSLLPGLAGATGELFF.